These T cell receptor beta chains were read from a single sample in a study of control samples from healthy donors and cancer patients. The data were produced by immunoSEQ multiplex PCR, yet TCRdb's version contains in-frame clones alone and is incomplete. The sample records tens of thousands of clones, 94% being singletons. The sample comprised blood. All receptors derive from a woman younger than 45 in good health. Both conserved end residues are part of each CDR3. The D gene is left open where the match is weak. Where a row states a size, it is once, few, many or the class of an expanded clone; other rows omit it.

j_call | d_call | clone_size | cdr3_length | v_call | cdr3_nt | cdr3_aa
TRBJ1-1 | TRBD1 | once | 14 | TRBV20-1 | TGCAGTGCTAGTAAGGGGGCGGGAAACACTGAAGCTTTCTTT | CSASKGAGNTEAFF
TRBJ2-1 | TRBD1 | once | 14 | TRBV6-5 | TGTGCCAGCAGTTCGGACAGGGGGTACAATGAGCAGTTCTTC | CASSSDRGYNEQFF
TRBJ2-7 | . | . | 13 | TRBV7-9 | TGTGCCAGCAGCGAAACAGGGATCCACGAGCAGTACTTC | CASSETGIHEQYF
TRBJ2-5 | . | . | 15 | TRBV5-1 | TGCGCCAGCAGCTCCCCTCGGGGGTACCAAGAGACCCAGTACTTC | CASSSPRGYQETQYF
TRBJ1-6 | . | few | 16 | TRBV6-6 | TGTGCCAGCAGTAAGAACCAGGGACAACGAAATTCACCCCTCCACTTT | CASSKNQGQRNSPLHF
TRBJ1-3 | . | . | 12 | TRBV29-1 | TGCAGCGTCCTTCTCCCTGGAAACACCATATATTTT | CSVLLPGNTIYF
TRBJ1-1 | . | . | 15 | TRBV10-3 | TGTGCCATCAGTGAGGGAGGGGTCGGAAACACTGAAGCTTTCTTT | CAISEGGVGNTEAFF
TRBJ2-5 | TRBD1 | . | 16 | TRBV5-1 | TGCGCCAGCAGCTTGGCCGGGGCAGGGGGCAGAGAGACCCAGTACTTC | CASSLAGAGGRETQYF
TRBJ2-3 | . | . | 15 | TRBV28 | TGTGCCAGCAGTTCTGAGACAACTAAGGCAGATACGCAGTATTTT | CASSSETTKADTQYF
TRBJ1-1 | TRBD1 | once | 14 | TRBV4-1 | TGCGCCAGCAGCCTCGGACAGGGGTTCAATGAAGCTTTCTTT | CASSLGQGFNEAFF
TRBJ1-5 | . | . | 15 | TRBV6-5 | TGTGCCAGCAGTTACAAGGGAGGAGGGGGTCAGCCCCAGCATTTT | CASSYKGGGGQPQHF
TRBJ1-1 | . | . | 13 | TRBV29-1 | TGCAGCGCCGATGGGTCCGGAAACGGTGAAGCTTTCTTT | CSADGSGNGEAFF
TRBJ2-2 | . | . | 17 | TRBV7-3 | TGTGCCAGCAGCCGATCCGCTCGGGGGATAGACACCGGGGAGCTGTTTTTT | CASSRSARGIDTGELFF
TRBJ1-4 | . | . | 15 | TRBV7-9 | TGTGCCAGCAGCTCCCGGGATTCAAGGGGCGAAAAACTGTTTTTT | CASSSRDSRGEKLFF
TRBJ2-6 | TRBD2 | . | 16 | TRBV5-4 | TGTGCCAGCAGCCCCGAGGGAGGGACTGGGGCCAACGTCCTGACTTTC | CASSPEGGTGANVLTF
TRBJ2-1 | . | . | 14 | TRBV27 | TGTGCCAGCAGTTTAACGGTCCAGGGCAATGAGCAGTTCTTC | CASSLTVQGNEQFF
TRBJ1-6 | . | . | 16 | TRBV18 | TGTGCCAGCTCACTTCTCGAAGCACGGAAGAATTCACCCCTCCACTTT | CASSLLEARKNSPLHF
TRBJ1-2 | . | . | 11 | TRBV6-5 | TGTGCCAGCAGCAACGAAGGGGGCTACACCTTC | CASSNEGGYTF
TRBJ1-2 | . | . | 14 | TRBV10-3 | TGTGCCATCAGTGAGTCTGGGGCGTCCTATGGCTACACCTTC | CAISESGASYGYTF
TRBJ2-3 | TRBD2 | . | 16 | TRBV14 | TGTGCCAGCAGCCAAATAGCGGGTCTTAGCACAGATACGCAGTATTTT | CASSQIAGLSTDTQYF
TRBJ1-6 | . | . | 12 | TRBV7-9 | TGTGCCAGCAGTTACCTGGTTCCACCCCTCCACTTT | CASSYLVPPLHF
TRBJ1-1 | . | . | 13 | TRBV12-5 | TGTGCTAGTGGCCTTGTGGGGGGCACTGAAGCTTTCTTT | CASGLVGGTEAFF
TRBJ1-1 | . | . | 14 | TRBV13 | TGTGCCAGCAGTTCCCGCCAGGGTAACACTGAAGCTTTCTTT | CASSSRQGNTEAFF
TRBJ1-5 | TRBD1 | . | 15 | TRBV2 | TGTGCCAGCAGTGGACAGGGGGTACGGGAGCAGCCCCAGCATTTT | CASSGQGVREQPQHF
TRBJ1-4 | . | . | 16 | TRBV7-9 | TGTGCCAGCAGCTTATATGGGGCGCTTGGCGATGAAAAACTGTTTTTT | CASSLYGALGDEKLFF
TRBJ1-1 | TRBD1 | . | 15 | TRBV6-5 | TGTGCCAACAGTTACTCTAGGACAGGGGGCACTGAAGCTTTCTTT | CANSYSRTGGTEAFF
TRBJ1-2 | . | . | 14 | TRBV6-5 | TGTGCCAGCAGACCCTGGGACGGTCTATATGGCTACACCTTC | CASRPWDGLYGYTF
TRBJ1-6 | . | . | 14 | TRBV3-1/TRBV3-2 | TGTGCCAGCAGCCACGACAGAGTTAATTCACCCCTCCACTTT | CASSHDRVNSPLHF
TRBJ1-1 | . | . | 15 | TRBV2 | TGTGCCACCTCCCGGGGCGGGGGAGGGAACACTGAAGCTTTCTTT | CATSRGGGGNTEAFF
TRBJ2-3 | . | . | 13 | TRBV3-1/TRBV3-2 | TGTGCCAGCAGACACACCGGGAGAGATACGCAGTATTTT | CASRHTGRDTQYF
TRBJ1-1 | . | . | 16 | TRBV7-9 | TGTGCCAGCAGCTTAGCCCCCGGTCAGGCGAACACTGAAGCTTTCTTT | CASSLAPGQANTEAFF
TRBJ2-1 | . | . | 12 | TRBV30 | TGTGCCTGGAGTGTATGGGTCAATGAGCAGTTCTTC | CAWSVWVNEQFF
TRBJ1-1 | . | . | 13 | TRBV18 | TGTGCCAGCTCACCACAGCTGAACACTGAAGCTTTCTTT | CASSPQLNTEAFF
TRBJ1-1 | . | . | 14 | TRBV10-3 | TGTGCCATCAGTGATGGGGAGTTGAACACTGAAGCTTTCTTT | CAISDGELNTEAFF
TRBJ1-1 | . | . | 12 | TRBV12-3/TRBV12-4 | TGTGCCAGCAGTTTCTCCCACCGTGAAGCTTTCTTT | CASSFSHREAFF
TRBJ2-2 | TRBD2 | . | 16 | TRBV11-3 | TGTGCCAGCAGCAAACTAGCGGGGGACCACACCGGGGAGCTGTTTTTT | CASSKLAGDHTGELFF
TRBJ1-6 | . | . | 13 | TRBV14 | TGTGCCAGCAGCCAAGTCGTCTTGGTAGCCCTCCACTTT | CASSQVVLVALHF
TRBJ1-1 | TRBD1 | . | 15 | TRBV5-8 | TGTGCCAGCATCCCGGGACAGCCACTGAACACTGAAGCTTTCTTT | CASIPGQPLNTEAFF
TRBJ1-1 | . | . | 12 | TRBV29-1 | TGCAGCGCCGTGGGGGGGAACACTGAAGCTTTCTTT | CSAVGGNTEAFF
TRBJ2-2 | TRBD2 | . | 17 | TRBV27 | TGTGCCAGCAGTTTAAGGACTAGCGGGGGGAACACCGGGGAGCTGTTTTTT | CASSLRTSGGNTGELFF
TRBJ1-2 | . | . | 15 | TRBV7-8 | TGTGCCAGCACCGGTCCCAACCCGGGGGCCTATGGCTACACCTTC | CASTGPNPGAYGYTF
TRBJ1-1 | . | . | 15 | TRBV9 | TGTGCCAGCAGCACGGACGGTTCAGTGGACACTGAAGCTTTCTTT | CASSTDGSVDTEAFF
TRBJ2-7 | . | once | 12 | TRBV27 | TGTGCCAGCAGAGGGGTAGACTACGAGCAGTACTTC | CASRGVDYEQYF
TRBJ2-5 | TRBD1 | . | 15 | TRBV5-4 | TGTGCCAGCAGCTCCGGACAGGGAAGTTTGGAGACCCAGTACTTC | CASSSGQGSLETQYF
TRBJ1-3 | . | once | 16 | TRBV7-9 | TGTGCCAGCAGCTTCGGTGGGCTGAGCTCTGGAAACACCATATATTTT | CASSFGGLSSGNTIYF
TRBJ1-2 | . | . | 10 | TRBV24-1 | TGTGCCACCAGGACCTATGGCTACACCTTC | CATRTYGYTF
TRBJ2-1 | . | . | 13 | TRBV7-3 | TGTGCCAGCAGCTCCGACCCTAGGAGTGAGCAGTTCTTC | CASSSDPRSEQFF
TRBJ1-1 | TRBD1 | . | 15 | TRBV6-6 | TGTGCCAGCAGTTACCGACAGGGTGTGAACACTGAAGCTTTCTTT | CASSYRQGVNTEAFF
TRBJ1-4 | . | . | 15 | TRBV9 | TGTGCCAGCAGCGCAGACTGGGGGGTTGATGAAAAACTGTTTTTT | CASSADWGVDEKLFF
TRBJ2-4 | . | . | 15 | TRBV4-1 | TGCGCCAGCAGCCCGTTGGGGATCGGGGCGGACATTCAGTACTTC | CASSPLGIGADIQYF
TRBJ1-1 | . | once | 16 | TRBV5-4 | TGTGCCAGCAGCTCCGATTCAGGCTCAAGTGAGACTGAAGCTTTCTTT | CASSSDSGSSETEAFF
TRBJ2-5 | TRBD2 | . | 18 | TRBV7-3 | TGTGCCAGCAGCTTATTTGGGCCAGCGGGGGGGAAACAAGAGACCCAGTACTTC | CASSLFGPAGGKQETQYF
TRBJ2-2 | . | once | 14 | TRBV6-2/TRBV6-3 | TGTGCCAGCAGTTACTCCCGGTTGAACGGGGAGCTGTTTTTT | CASSYSRLNGELFF
TRBJ2-7 | TRBD1 | once | 15 | TRBV10-1 | TGCGCCAGCAGCGCTGGACAGGGAATGGGCTACGAGCAGTACTTC | CASSAGQGMGYEQYF
TRBJ1-1 | TRBD1 | . | 20 | TRBV18 | TGTGCCAGCTCCCTACTAGAGTTGTTCGGGACAGGTTGGATCAACACTGAAGCTTTCTTT | CASSLLELFGTGWINTEAFF
TRBJ1-1 | . | . | 13 | TRBV18 | TGTGCCAGCTCACAGCAGGGGAACACTGAAGCTTTCTTT | CASSQQGNTEAFF
TRBJ1-1 | . | . | 14 | TRBV4-2 | TGTGCCAGCCGGAAACAGGGAGTCGTCACTGAAGCTTTCTTT | CASRKQGVVTEAFF